This T cell receptor (beta chain) was obtained from a study of regulatory T cells in long-lasting Graves disease. Comments on this clonotype: Its specificity is not known.

Described time point: persistent/refractory GD, antithyroid drugs over 5 years with positive TRAb. Scientists built the TCR library using RNA that was extracted from PBMCs. Both iRepertoire HTBI primers and Arm-PCR of CDR3 regions were used to build the TCR beta libraries. TCRdb called the multiplex PCR reads again in MiXCR, with one record for every CDR3 protein. The data hold 400,000 to 500,000 distinct CDR3 sequences, with about a fifth observed a single time. Findings and caveats of the study: TRBV28 was favored in persistent disease, as were TRBJ1-2 and TRBJ2-5.

The CDR3 sequence is 13 residues long. Between the trimmed V and J ends, which lost 5 bases and 1 base, there was a span of 8 bases. Germline V lookup: CDR1 SQVTM, CDR2 ANQGSEA. The sequenced sample was peripheral blood mononuclear cells (PBMCs), obtained when the disease was refractory, from a patient treated with antithyroid drugs. This chain joins TRBV29-1 and TRBJ1-4; D possibly corresponds to TRBD1 (6 bases). This clonotype was sampled from a female donor with Graves disease. CDR3 sequence (DNA): TGCAGCGTTAAAGGGGGAACTAATGAAAAACTGTTTTTT. Encoded protein: CSVKGGTNEKLFF. Based on the CDR3 plus reference TRBV29-1 and TRBJ1-4, the full variable domain is SAVISQKPSRDICQRGTSLTIQCQVDSQVTMMFWYRQQPGQSLTLIATANQGSEATYESGFVIDKFPISRPNLTFSTLTVSNMSPEDSSIYLCSVKGGTNEKLFFGSGTQLSVL.